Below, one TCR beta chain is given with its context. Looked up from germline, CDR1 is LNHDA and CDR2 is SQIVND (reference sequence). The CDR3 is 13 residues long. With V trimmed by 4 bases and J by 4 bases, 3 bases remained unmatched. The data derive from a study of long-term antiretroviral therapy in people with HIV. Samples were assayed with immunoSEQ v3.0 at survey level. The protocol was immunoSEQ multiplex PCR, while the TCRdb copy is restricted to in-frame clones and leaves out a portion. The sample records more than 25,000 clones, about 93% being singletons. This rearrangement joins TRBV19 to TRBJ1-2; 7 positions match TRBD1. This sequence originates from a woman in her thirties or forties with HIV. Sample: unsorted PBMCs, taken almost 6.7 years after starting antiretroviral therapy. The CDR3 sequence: CASSKGAGYGYTF. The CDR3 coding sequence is TGTGCCAGTAGTAAGGGGGCCGGCTATGGCTACACCTTC.